Shown below are 4 T cell receptor beta chains from a single sample sequenced in a study of neurological immune-mediated disorders. TCRdb reanalysed the 5' RACE reads using MiXCR and keeps one entry per CDR3 protein. The table lists around 83,000 distinct CDR3 sequences, approximately 14% of them singletons. Sequenced sample: PBMCs. These receptors all come from a woman aged 50 to 65 in good health.

In regard to this clonotype: It is likely a read error, because the conserved phenylalanine at the end of the CDR3 is missing. V gene TRBV18 combines with J gene TRBJ2-1; 8 nucleotides align to TRBD1. Germline CDR1 and CDR2: KGHSH and LQKENI. The CDR3 covers 15 residues. The V segment lost 6 bases and the J segment 5 bases; nucleotides outside the gene matches: 9. Written as DNA, the CDR3 is TGTGCCAGCTCGCCAGCCGGGACAGGCAACAATGAGCAGTTCTCC. It specifies CASSPAGTGNNEQFS.

The sample holds many counts of this clonotype. The CDR3 reads CASTPGNTIYF. The CDR3 bases are TGTGCCAGCACCCCCGGAAACACCATATATTTT. V usage is TRBV28 and J usage is TRBJ1-3; no reliable D call. There are 11 residues in the CDR3. CDR1 and CDR2 (germline): MDHEN, SYDVKM. The V and J ends lost 7 bases and 4 bases respectively, with 5 bases between them.

This clonotype came up many times. The chain combines TRBV10-3 with TRBJ2-7, with D tentatively TRBD1 or TRBD2 (5 bases each). Per germline, CDR1 ENHRY and CDR2 SYGVKD. The CDR3 sequence is 13 residues long. V lost 7 bases, J lost 1 base, and 11 bases lay in between. In nucleotides, the CDR3 is TGTGCCATCACCAGGGAGCAGTCCTACGAGCAGTACTTC. It yields the protein CAITREQSYEQYF.

The rearrangement joins TRBV3-1 to TRBJ2-1; tentatively, D is TRBD2 (5 bases). This CDR3 contains 14 residues. CDR1 and CDR2 (germline): LGHDT, YNNKEL (reference sequence). V was shortened by 2 bases and J by 5 bases, with 10 bases between the two germline ends. The chain's CDR3 is CASSQRSGNNEQFF. CDR3 nucleotides: TGTGCCAGCAGCCAACGGAGCGGCAACAATGAGCAGTTCTTC.